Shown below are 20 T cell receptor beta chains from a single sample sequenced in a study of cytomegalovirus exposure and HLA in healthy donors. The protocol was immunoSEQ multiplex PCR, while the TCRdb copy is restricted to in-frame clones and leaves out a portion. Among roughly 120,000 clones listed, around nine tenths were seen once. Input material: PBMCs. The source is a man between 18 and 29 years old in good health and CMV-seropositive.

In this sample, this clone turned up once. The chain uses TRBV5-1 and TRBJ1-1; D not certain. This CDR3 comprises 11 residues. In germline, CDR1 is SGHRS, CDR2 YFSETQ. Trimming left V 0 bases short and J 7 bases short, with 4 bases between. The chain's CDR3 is CASSLESEAFF. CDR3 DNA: TGCGCCAGCAGCTTGGAGAGTGAAGCTTTCTTT.

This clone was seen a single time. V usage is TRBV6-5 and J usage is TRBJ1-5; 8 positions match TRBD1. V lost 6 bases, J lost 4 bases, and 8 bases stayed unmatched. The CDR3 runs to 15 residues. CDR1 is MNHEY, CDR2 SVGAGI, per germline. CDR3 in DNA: TGTGCCAGCAGCACCGGGACAGGAGAGAATCAGCCCCAGCATTTT. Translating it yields CASSTGTGENQPQHF.

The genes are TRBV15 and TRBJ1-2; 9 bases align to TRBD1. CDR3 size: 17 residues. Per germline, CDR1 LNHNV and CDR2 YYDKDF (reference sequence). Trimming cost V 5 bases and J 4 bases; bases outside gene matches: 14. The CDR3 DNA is TGTGCCACCAGCGGAGGGACAGGGACCCTTGGGGGCTATGGCTACACCTTC. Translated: CATSGGTGTLGGYGYTF.

The CDR3, as DNA: TGCGCCAGCAGCCACGGGACAGGGGGCAGGGATGAGCAGTTCTTC. Translating gives CASSHGTGGRDEQFF. J is TRBJ2-1 and V is TRBV4-1; 12 bases are a match to TRBD1. Germline V gene sequence: CDR1 MGHRA, CDR2 YSYEKL. The V and J ends lost 3 bases and 8 bases, in that order; junction bases with no gene match: 5. This CDR3 has 15 amino acids.

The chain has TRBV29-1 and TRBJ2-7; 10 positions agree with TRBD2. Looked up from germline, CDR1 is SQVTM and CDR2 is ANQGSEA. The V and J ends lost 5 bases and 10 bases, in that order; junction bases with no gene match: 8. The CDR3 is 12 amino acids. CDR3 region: CSVLVLAGEQYF. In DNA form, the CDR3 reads TGCAGCGTTCTTGTCCTAGCGGGGGAACAGTACTTC.

The CDR3 nucleotides are TGCGCCAGCAGGGTAACAGAATTTAATGAAAAACTGTTTTTT. The encoded protein is CASRVTEFNEKLFF. This chain joins TRBV5-1 and TRBJ1-4; no clear D gene. The CDR3 runs 14 residues. The V end was cut by 5 bases, the J end by 4 bases, with 12 bases between. Germline values: CDR1 SGHRS, CDR2 YFSETQ.

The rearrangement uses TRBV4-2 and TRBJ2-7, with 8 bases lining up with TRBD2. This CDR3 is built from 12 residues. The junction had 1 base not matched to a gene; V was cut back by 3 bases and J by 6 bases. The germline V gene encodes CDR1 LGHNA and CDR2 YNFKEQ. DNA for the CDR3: TGTGCCAGCAGCCATCTAGCGGGCGAGCAGTACTTC. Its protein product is CASSHLAGEQYF.

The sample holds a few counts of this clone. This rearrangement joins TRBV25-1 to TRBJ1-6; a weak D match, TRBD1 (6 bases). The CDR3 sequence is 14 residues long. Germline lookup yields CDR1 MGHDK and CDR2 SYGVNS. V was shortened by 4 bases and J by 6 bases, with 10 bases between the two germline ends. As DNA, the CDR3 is TGTGCCAGCAGTGTTCAGGGGCGTAATTCACCCCTCCACTTT. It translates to CASSVQGRNSPLHF.

The CDR3 bases are TGCGCCAGCAGCCAAGATAAGGCAGGAGGGTGGGGCTCGGAAAAACTGTTTTTT. Residues: CASSQDKAGGWGSEKLFF. The chain has TRBV4-3 and TRBJ1-4; TRBD1 is a possible D gene (5 bases). V was cut by 0 bases and J by 8 bases, with 22 bases left in between. CDR1 and CDR2 from the germline V gene are LGHNA and YSLEER. This CDR3 comprises 18 residues.

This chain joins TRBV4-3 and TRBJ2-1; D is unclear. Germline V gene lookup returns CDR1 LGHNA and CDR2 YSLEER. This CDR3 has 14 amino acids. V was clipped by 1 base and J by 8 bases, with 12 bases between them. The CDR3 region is CASSQGIVSDEQFF. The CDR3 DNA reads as TGCGCCAGCAGCCAAGGAATTGTTTCGGATGAGCAGTTCTTC.

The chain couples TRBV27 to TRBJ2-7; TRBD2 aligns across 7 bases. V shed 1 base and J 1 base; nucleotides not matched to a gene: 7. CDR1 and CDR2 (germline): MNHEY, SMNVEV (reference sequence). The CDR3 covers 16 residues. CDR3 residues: CASSLFQSGGSYEQYF. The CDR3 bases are TGTGCCAGCAGTTTATTTCAGTCGGGGGGTTCCTACGAGCAGTACTTC.

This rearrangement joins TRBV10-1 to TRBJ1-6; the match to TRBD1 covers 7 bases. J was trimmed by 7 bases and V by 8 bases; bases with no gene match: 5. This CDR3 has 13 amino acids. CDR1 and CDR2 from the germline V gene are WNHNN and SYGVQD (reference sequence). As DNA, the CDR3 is TGCGCCAGCGGTCGGGACAGCAATTCACCCCTCCACTTT. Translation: CASGRDSNSPLHF.

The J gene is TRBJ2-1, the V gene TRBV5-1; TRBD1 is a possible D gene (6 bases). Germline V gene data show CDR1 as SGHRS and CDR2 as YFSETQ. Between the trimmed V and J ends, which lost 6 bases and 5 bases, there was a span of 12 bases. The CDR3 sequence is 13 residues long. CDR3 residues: CASTMTGNNEQFF. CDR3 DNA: TGCGCCAGCACCATGACAGGAAACAATGAGCAGTTCTTC.

CDR3: CASSLDLVYSETQYF. The CDR3 DNA follows: TGCGCCAGCAGCTTGGATCTCGTCTATTCGGAGACCCAGTACTTC. The gene calls are TRBV5-1 and TRBJ2-5; D is uncertain. Trimming left V 0 bases short and J 5 bases short, with 14 bases between. CDR3 length: 15 residues. Germline CDR1 and CDR2: SGHRS and YFSETQ.

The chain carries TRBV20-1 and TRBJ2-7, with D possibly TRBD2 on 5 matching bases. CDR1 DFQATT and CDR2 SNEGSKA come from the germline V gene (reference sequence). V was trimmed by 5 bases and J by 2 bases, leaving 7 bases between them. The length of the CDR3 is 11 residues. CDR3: CSAPGTYEQYF. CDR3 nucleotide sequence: TGCAGTGCTCCCGGGACCTACGAGCAGTACTTC.

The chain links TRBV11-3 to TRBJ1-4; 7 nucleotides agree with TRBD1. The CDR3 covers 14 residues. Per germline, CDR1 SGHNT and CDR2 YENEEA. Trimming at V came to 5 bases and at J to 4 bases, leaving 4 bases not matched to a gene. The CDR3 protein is CASSGTVGNEKLFF. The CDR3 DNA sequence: TGTGCCAGCAGCGGGACAGTTGGTAATGAAAAACTGTTTTTT.

Here the CDR3 DNA reads TGTGCCAGCAGCTTAGATTCCCGGGCGGGCTATGGCTACACCTTC. Translated: CASSLDSRAGYGYTF. V and J are TRBV7-9 and TRBJ1-2; D ambiguous. The CDR3 consists of 15 residues. Germline assignment: CDR1 SEHNR and CDR2 FQNEAQ (reference sequence). The ends were cut back, 1 base at V and 4 bases at J, with 13 bases in the middle.

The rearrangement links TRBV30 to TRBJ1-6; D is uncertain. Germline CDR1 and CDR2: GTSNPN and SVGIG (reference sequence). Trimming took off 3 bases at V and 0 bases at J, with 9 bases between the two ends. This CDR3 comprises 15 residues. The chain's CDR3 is CAWSAEGSYNSPLHF. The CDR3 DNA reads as TGTGCCTGGAGCGCGGAAGGCTCCTATAATTCACCCCTCCACTTT.

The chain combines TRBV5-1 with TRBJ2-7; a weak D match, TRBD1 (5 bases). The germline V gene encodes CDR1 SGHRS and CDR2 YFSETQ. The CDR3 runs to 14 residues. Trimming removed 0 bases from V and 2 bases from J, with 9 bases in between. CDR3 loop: CASSLGRVTYEQYF. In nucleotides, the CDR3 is TGCGCCAGCAGCTTGGGCAGGGTGACCTACGAGCAGTACTTC.

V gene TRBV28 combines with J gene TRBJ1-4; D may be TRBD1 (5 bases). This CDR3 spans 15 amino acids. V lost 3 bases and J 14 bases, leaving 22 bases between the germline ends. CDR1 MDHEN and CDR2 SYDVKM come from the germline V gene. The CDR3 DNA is TGTGCCAGCAGTTTGGGGGGGGACTCATACGGTGTTCTGTTTTTT. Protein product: CASSLGGDSYGVLFF.